This TCR beta chain was sequenced in a study of blood T cell repertoires in COVID-19. In its sample, this clone was seen a few times. Some clones are missing from TCRdb's copy, which holds only in-frame ones; the method was immunoSEQ multiplex PCR. The table has more than 100,000 clones, just over 70% seen once. Trimming took 1 base from V and 4 from J, leaving 8 bases between them. This CDR3 region has 14 residues. Germline loops: CDR1 PRHDT, CDR2 FYEKMQ (reference sequence). Sequenced sample: peripheral blood. The TCR comes from a human donor with acute or convalescent COVID-19. The donor label of this sample is uncertain. The V and J genes are TRBV13 and TRBJ1-3; tentatively, D is TRBD1 (5 bases). CDR3 sequence reads: CASSLAGPGNTIYF. CDR3 sequence (DNA): TGTGCCAGCAGCTTAGCAGGGCCCGGAAACACCATATATTTT.